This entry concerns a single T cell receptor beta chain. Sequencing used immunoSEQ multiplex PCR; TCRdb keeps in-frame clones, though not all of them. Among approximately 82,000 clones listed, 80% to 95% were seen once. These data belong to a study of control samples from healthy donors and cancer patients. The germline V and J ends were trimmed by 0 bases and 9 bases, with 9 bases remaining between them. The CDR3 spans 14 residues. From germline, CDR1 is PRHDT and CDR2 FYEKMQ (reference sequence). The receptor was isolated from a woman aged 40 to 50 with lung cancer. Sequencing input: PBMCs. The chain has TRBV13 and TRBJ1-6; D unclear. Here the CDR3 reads CASSLGGLGSPLHF. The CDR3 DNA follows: TGTGCCAGCAGCTTAGGAGGGTTAGGTTCACCCCTCCACTTT.